These T cell receptor beta chains were read from a single sample in a study of response to subunit inactivated influenza vaccine. TCRdb redid the calling of the RT-PCR reads with MiXCR, one entry per CDR3 protein. The table records approximately 530,000 distinct CDR3 sequences, approximately 12% of them present only once. Sequenced material: PBMCs from blood, taken 40 to 50 days after vaccination. The receptors derive from a man aged 45-60 years who received an inactivated influenza vaccine. The CDR3 runs from the conserved cysteine through the conserved F or W. The order of the fields is J gene, V gene, D gene, clone size, CDR3 DNA, CDR3 protein. A D gene is named only where the DNA matches it firmly. For some rows the clone size is stated as once, few or many, or as a class when expanded; others skip it.

J: TRBJ2-3; V: TRBV24-1; D: NA; size: NA; DNA: TGTGCCACCAGTGAGCCGGCCCTGACAGATACGCAGTATTTT; CDR3: CATSEPALTDTQYF
J: TRBJ2-3; V: TRBV11-2; D: TRBD2; size: NA; DNA: TGTGCCAGCAGCTTAGAAGGGACTAGGGGCACAGATACGCAGTATTTT; CDR3: CASSLEGTRGTDTQYF
J: TRBJ2-5; V: TRBV20-1; D: TRBD2; size: NA; DNA: TGCAGTGCTACCAAACTAGCGGGAGAAGAGACCCAGTACTTC; CDR3: CSATKLAGEETQYF
J: TRBJ1-2; V: TRBV7-2; D: TRBD1; size: many; DNA: TGTGCCAGCAGCTGGGGACAGAGCTATGGCTACACCTTC; CDR3: CASSWGQSYGYTF
J: TRBJ2-3; V: TRBV4-2; D: NA; size: many; DNA: TGTGCCAGCAGCCAAACCACAGATACGCAGTATTTT; CDR3: CASSQTTDTQYF
J: TRBJ2-7; V: TRBV6-2/TRBV6-3; D: NA; size: NA; DNA: TGTGCCAGCAGTTACTGGATGGGGGGCAATTCCTACGAGCAGTACTTC; CDR3: CASSYWMGGNSYEQYF
J: TRBJ2-3; V: TRBV5-6; D: NA; size: many; DNA: TGTGCCAGCAGCTTGATCGTGACAAGCACAGATACGCAGTATTTT; CDR3: CASSLIVTSTDTQYF
J: TRBJ2-2; V: TRBV4-2; D: TRBD1; size: NA; DNA: TGTGCCAGCAGCCAACTCCCGGGACAGGGGGCCGCCGGGGAGCTGTTTTTT; CDR3: CASSQLPGQGAAGELFF
J: TRBJ2-2; V: TRBV4-3; D: NA; size: NA; DNA: TGCGCCAGCAGCCAAGTCTCGACCAGGGATTATACCGGGGAGCTGTTTTTT; CDR3: CASSQVSTRDYTGELFF
J: TRBJ2-7; V: TRBV10-3; D: TRBD2; size: NA; DNA: TGTGCCATCAGTGAGTTAGCGGGATTAGACGAGCAGTACTTC; CDR3: CAISELAGLDEQYF
J: TRBJ2-1; V: TRBV3-1; D: TRBD2; size: many; DNA: TGTGCCAGCAGCCGAGGACTAGCTCGTAGCCACAATGAGCAGTTCTTC; CDR3: CASSRGLARSHNEQFF
J: TRBJ2-7; V: TRBV24-1; D: TRBD1; size: NA; DNA: TGTGCCACCAGTGCCCCCGTTGCGGACAGGGGCTACGAGCAGTACTTC; CDR3: CATSAPVADRGYEQYF
J: TRBJ2-7; V: TRBV5-1; D: TRBD2; size: NA; DNA: TGCGCCAGCAGCTTGCTGCGGGAGCCCGCCTACGAGCAGTACTTC; CDR3: CASSLLREPAYEQYF
J: TRBJ2-7; V: TRBV29-1; D: NA; size: NA; DNA: TGCAGCGTTGGGCAGAGTTACGAGCAGTACTTC; CDR3: CSVGQSYEQYF
J: TRBJ2-3; V: TRBV6-2/TRBV6-3; D: NA; size: many; DNA: TGTGCCAGCAGTCGGTATAGCACAGATACGCAGTATTTT; CDR3: CASSRYSTDTQYF
J: TRBJ1-1; V: TRBV4-1; D: NA; size: few; DNA: TGCGCCAGCAGCCCACTGGGACGGCTGAACACTGAAGCTTTCTTT; CDR3: CASSPLGRLNTEAFF
J: TRBJ2-7; V: TRBV10-3; D: TRBD1; size: few; DNA: TGTGCCATCAATCAGGGACAGGTTTACGAGCAGTACTTC; CDR3: CAINQGQVYEQYF
J: TRBJ2-3; V: TRBV24-1; D: NA; size: many; DNA: TGTGCCACCAGTGAACTTCAGAGAGATACGCAGTATTTT; CDR3: CATSELQRDTQYF
J: TRBJ1-1; V: TRBV7-2; D: NA; size: many; DNA: TGTGCCAGCAGCCCACAGGGAAATGAAGCTTTCTTT; CDR3: CASSPQGNEAFF
J: TRBJ2-7; V: TRBV10-3; D: TRBD2; size: many; DNA: TGTGCCATCAGTGTTGGGATGAGACTAGCGGGGAACGAGCAGTACTTC; CDR3: CAISVGMRLAGNEQYF
J: TRBJ2-3; V: TRBV7-8; D: NA; size: NA; DNA: TGTGCCAGCAGCTTATCGGAGGTGCGGGCAGATACGCAGTATTTT; CDR3: CASSLSEVRADTQYF
J: TRBJ1-2; V: TRBV4-3; D: NA; size: few; DNA: TGCGCCAGCAGCCTGAGCGGGGCTGAGGGCTACACCTTC; CDR3: CASSLSGAEGYTF
J: TRBJ2-6; V: TRBV20-1; D: NA; size: few; DNA: TGCAGTGCTAGCTTCTCGGGGGCCAACGTCCTGACTTTC; CDR3: CSASFSGANVLTF
J: TRBJ1-1; V: TRBV29-1; D: TRBD1; size: few; DNA: TGCAGCGCATACCAACCAGGGGACAGGGTCACCACTGAAGCTTTCTTT; CDR3: CSAYQPGDRVTTEAFF